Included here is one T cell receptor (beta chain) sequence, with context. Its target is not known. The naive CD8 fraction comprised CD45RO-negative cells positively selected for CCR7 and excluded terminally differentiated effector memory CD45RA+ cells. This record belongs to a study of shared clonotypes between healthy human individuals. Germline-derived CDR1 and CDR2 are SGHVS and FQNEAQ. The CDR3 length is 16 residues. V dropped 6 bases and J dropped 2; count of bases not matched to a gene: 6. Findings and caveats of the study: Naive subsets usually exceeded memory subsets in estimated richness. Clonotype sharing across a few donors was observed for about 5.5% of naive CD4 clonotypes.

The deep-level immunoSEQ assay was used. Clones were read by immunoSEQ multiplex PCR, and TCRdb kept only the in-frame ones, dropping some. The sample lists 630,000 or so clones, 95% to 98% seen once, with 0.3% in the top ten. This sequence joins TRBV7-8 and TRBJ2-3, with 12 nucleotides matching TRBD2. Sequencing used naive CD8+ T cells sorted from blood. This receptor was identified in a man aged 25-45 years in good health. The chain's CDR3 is CASRLLAGGHTDTQYF. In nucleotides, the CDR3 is TGTGCCAGCAGGCTACTAGCGGGAGGCCACACAGATACGCAGTATTTT.